The T cell receptor (beta chain) under discussion was sequenced for a study of T cell repertoires in cytomegalovirus infection. This clonotype was seen more than once but under ten times. What it recognizes is unknown. Trimming stripped 4 bases from V and 4 bases from J, with 15 bases between. CDR1 MNHNY and CDR2 SVGAGI come from the germline V gene (reference sequence). The CDR3 loop spans 15 amino acids. TCRdb called the reads again in MiXCR, with one record for every CDR3 protein. The sample carries about 900,000 distinct CDR3 sequences, roughly a third recorded once. J is TRBJ2-3 and V is TRBV6-6, with D possibly being TRBD1 (6 bases). This TCR was recovered from a human donor in good health (CMV status not recorded). Some clones in this sample may be carry-over from other donors' samples. Sequenced material: cultured CD8+ T cells from PBMCs, taken from culture after CMV antigen stimulation. CDR3 bases: TGTGCCAGCAGTTGGGTGAGGGGGTTCGCAGATACGCAGTATTTT. Translation: CASSWVRGFADTQYF.